This TCR beta chain is from a study of blood T cell repertoires in COVID-19 (dated by TCRdb to 2019 to 2021). Looking at the study overall: The collaborator samples originated in the United States, Italy and Spain and spanned the acute and convalescent phases of COVID-19. The material from the prospective study consisted of cDNA or gDNA derived from T cells, B-cell-depleted T cells, or PBMCs. Subjects who had been exposed to COVID-19, were actively infected with it, or had recovered from it provided the deeply sampled blood TCRbeta repertoires that made up the dataset. The repertoires were released in a freely available public database meant as a resource for research on the immune response to SARS-CoV-2. The samples were drawn from the first 160 participants of the ongoing ImmuneRACE study and from over a thousand subjects provided by 6 global collaborators. The sample metadata nearly always contained a de-identified subject ID, COVID-19 status, age in years and sex. Where available, HLA class I and class II types were taken from metadata supplied by the sample provider and were not determined by assay-based typing. On the study overall, not on this receptor specifically: How much clinical and demographic metadata was included differed by source and by participant, and the metadata was provided uncurated.

The collaborating institutions used their own protocols to collect whole blood in K2EDTA tubes. For TCRbeta analysis, collaborators shipped samples as frozen whole blood, isolated PBMCs, or DNA extracted from either of those sample types. TCRbeta CDR3 regions were amplified from genomic DNA by means of the immunoSEQ Assay, a bias-controlled multiplex PCR. From the authors' description of their analysis: Nucleated cell counts per sample were estimated from amplification of reference gene primers within the assay. To quantify the absolute abundance of each unique TCRbeta CDR3 rearrangement, sequence reads were collapsed and filtered. Productive Simpson clonality was computed per sample as the square root of Simpson's diversity index over productive rearrangements. TCRdb re-hosts the immuneACCESS table, in-frame sequences only. Its copies lack some clones; in the studies checked, an unresolved V gene accounts for under half of them, and the cause for the rest is not known. V, J and clone size derive from that table, while D and trimming were established from the DNA sequence. Present in this sample are 120,000 to 150,000 clones, just under 85% of which were seen just once. The top ten clonotypes cover nearly 3% of the sample.

There are a few counts of this clone. Its antigen remains undetermined. The input lacks base qualities; no much larger clone sits a single base away. Looking up the germline V gene (reference sequence) yields CDR1 GTSNPN and CDR2 SVGIG. The junction shows trimming of 3 bases on V and 6 bases on J, plus 17 bases between the germline ends. The CDR3, cysteine through phenylalanine, is 14 amino acids long. Of all the DNA, just the CDR3 is kept, 42 bases in frame from base 1. The source of this sequence is a woman in her thirties or forties with active or convalescent COVID-19. Rearrangement joined TRBV30 to TRBJ1-1; the D gene assignment is ambiguous. Material: peripheral blood. The CDR3 reads CAWSDTRRLAEAFF. The base sequence is TGTGCCTGGAGCGACACCCGACGGCTGGCTGAAGCTTTCTTT.